This T cell receptor beta chain came from a study of blood T cell repertoires in COVID-19. Study-wide background: T cells, B-cell-depleted T cells, or PBMCs provided the cDNA or gDNA that served as material.

Germline V gene lookup returns CDR1 MDHEN and CDR2 SYDVKM. The junction had 7 bases not matched to a gene; V was cut back by 2 bases and J by 9 bases. The CDR3 has 14 residues. TCRdb's copy holds only in-frame clones and misses some; the assay was immunoSEQ multiplex PCR. Of fewer than 350,000 clones in the sample, 87% were seen once. This clone was observed a single time. Cohort assignment relied on participant-reported clinical history. The specimen sequenced was PBMCs or T cells enriched from blood (not recorded which). This TCR derives from a woman aged 40-49 years who had recovered from COVID-19. The rearrangement uses TRBV28 and TRBJ1-3, with 7 bases aligning to TRBD1. As DNA, the CDR3 is TGTGCCAGCAGTTTAATAGGGGGCCAAGGCACCATATATTTT. Translated, it gives CASSLIGGQGTIYF.